Sequencing of this T cell receptor beta chain was carried out in a study of blood T cells in healthy people across ages. For the study at large: When template switching was applied, about one barcoded beta molecule was captured per two T cells. Notes on the study in general: Estimated diversity, derived from one million T cells, was regarded as an underestimate.

Each sample used at least 6 million PBMCs. Total RNA, at least 5 micrograms per sample, came from PBMCs. Then a second PCR, running roughly 7 to 11 cycles, was carried out with a sample-barcoded 5' primer and a J-beta primer mix. TCRdb called the 5' RACE reads again in MiXCR, with one record for every CDR3 protein. The data contain 850,000 to 1,100,000 distinct CDR3 sequences, around two fifths of them seen just once; the ten biggest clones take up over 10%. The CDR3 contains 17 residues. The V and J ends lost 6 bases and 4 bases, in that order; junction bases with no gene match: 16. This clonotype showed up just a few times. What it binds is unknown.

This clonotype was obtained from a man aged 18 to 30 in good health. J is TRBJ2-7 and V is TRBV12-3 or TRBV12-4; 9 bases fit TRBD1. The sample was blood. CDR3 DNA sequence: TGTGCCAGCAGCGCCGGGACAGGGAAAGGTGGGCGGTACGAGCAGTACTTC. Its translation is CASSAGTGKGGRYEQYF.